This record covers a single T cell receptor (beta chain). Its antigen is unidentified. In the PCR, 60 Vbeta and 13 Jbeta primers were used. Profiling relied on immunoSEQ multiplex PCR, and the TCRdb table lists in-frame clones only, not all of them. Of around 120,000 clones listed, 80% to 85% were seen once; the top ten hold over 1%. This sample was taken from a study of cytomegalovirus exposure and HLA in healthy donors. The CDR3 is 11 residues long. CDR1 and CDR2 (germline): GTSNPN, SVGIG (reference sequence). V lost 4 bases to trimming and J lost 11 bases, with 14 bases between them. Notes on the study in general: In an earlier analysis, most TCR beta V segments were productive about 87% or about 30% of the time. CMV serostatus stood as the only immune exposure information on hand. High sensitivity and specificity were reportedly achieved when the classifier diagnosed cytomegalovirus status. At a 0.05 false discovery rate, a later analysis found some 18,000 TCR beta sequences to be associated with HLA alleles.

This receptor was taken from a boy younger than 18 in good health and CMV-seronegative. Sequencing was performed on PBMCs. The chain recombines TRBV30 with TRBJ2-5; maybe TRBD1 (5 bases). CDR3 nucleotides: TGTGCCTGGAACGTAGGACATGAGCAGTACTTC. Protein: CAWNVGHEQYF.